The sequence of this TCR beta chain was determined in a study of cytomegalovirus exposure and HLA in healthy donors. On the study more broadly: A prior study identified roughly 110 million unique TCR beta sequences from 150 million to 200 million T cells. Notes on the study in general: A later examination showed that TCR association rates differed by HLA locus, with DRB1 most and HLA-C fewest. The authors later found HLA-associated TCR beta chains more clonally expanded than equally common others. A reported reduction in N-insertions relative to the roughly 710-donor mean was seen in an Asian-associated ancestry cluster in a later analysis.

This CDR3 is built from 15 residues. With 6 bases clipped from V and 5 bases from J, the junction kept 6 bases outside the gene matches. Germline assignment: CDR1 MDHEN and CDR2 SYDVKM. Researchers ran the PCR with 60 Vbeta and 13 Jbeta primers. Some clones are missing from TCRdb's copy, which holds only in-frame ones; the method was immunoSEQ multiplex PCR. The sample lists about 180,000 clones, more than 80% occurring once. About this clone itself: Antigen: not known.

The chain joins TRBV28 to TRBJ1-6; 8 nucleotides agree with TRBD1. The source of this sequence is a woman aged 18-30 years in good health and CMV-seropositive. The sequencing input was PBMCs. The CDR3 region is CASSGTGGNNSPLHF. DNA for the CDR3: TGTGCCAGCAGCGGTACAGGGGGAAATAATTCACCCCTCCACTTT.